The 24 T cell receptor gamma chains below were found in one sample sequenced in a study of intestinal T cells in coeliac disease. Using around 200 ng of biopsy DNA, TRG was amplified with LymphoTrack primers. TCRdb reanalysed the multiplex PCR reads with CATT. The sample lists about 530 gamma-chain clones; around half were seen once. For each case, the template was genomic DNA from ten approximately 5-µm formalin-fixed paraffin-embedded scrolls. Material for sequencing was a duodenal biopsy. These receptor sequences come from a human donor who served as a control with a normal duodenal biopsy, not a healthy volunteer.

This clone was seen more than once but under ten times. TCRdb records a much larger clone's protein for this DNA, with a difference at residue 5 that likely arises from a read error; the protein given is the translation of the DNA. The chain carries TRGV8 and TRGJ1 or TRGJ2. The junction had 6 bases not matched to a gene; V was cut back by 5 bases and J by 2 bases. CDR1 VENAVY and CDR2 YDSYNSRV come from the germline V gene. The CDR3 sequence is 13 residues long. The CDR3 DNA reads TGTGCCACCTGGGGTCCCCATTATTATAAGAAACTCTTT. Protein product: CATWGPHYYKKLF.

Comment on this clone: The protein in TCRdb stems from a much larger clone and differs at residue 11 from this DNA's translation, likely a read error; here the protein is translated from the DNA. This chain uses TRGV10 with TRGJ1 or TRGJ2. TRGV10 counts as an open reading frame of uncertain function. The CDR3 is 14 amino acids. The CDR3 is CAAWDYTGDYRKLF. In DNA, the CDR3 is TGTGCTGCGTGGGATTATACAGGGGATTATAGGAAACTCTTT.

Comment on this clone: A far larger clone is only one base removed, so a read error is likely. This sample also contains other DNA sequences that code for the same CDR3. The chain employs TRGV8 and TRGJP2. Germline trimming cut 10 bases from V and 5 bases from J; bases unmatched to any gene: 7. Germline CDR1 VENAVY, CDR2 YDSYNSRV. The CDR3 loop spans 12 amino acids. The CDR3 region is CATWSSDWIKTF. The CDR3 coding sequence is TGTGCCACTTGGTCGAGTGATTGGATCAAGACGTTT.

This clone was found a few times. The protein held in TCRdb is that of a much larger clone and does not match this DNA's translation at residue 4, likely because of a read error; the protein shown is translated from the DNA. The chain carries TRGV11 and TRGJP2. TRGV11 is classed as an ORF, of uncertain function. This CDR3 contains 16 residues. CDR3 DNA sequence: TGTGCCTGCCGGATTAGGTGCCGGATTAGTGATTGGATCAAGACGTTT. Translation gives CACRIRCRISDWIKTF.

This clone showed up just a few times. The chain couples TRGV2 to TRGJP2. There are 10 residues in the CDR3. Trimming cost V 8 bases and J 11 bases; bases outside gene matches: 5. Germline assignment: CDR1 EGSNGY and CDR2 YDSYNSKV. The CDR3 loop is CATSEWIKTF. The CDR3, as DNA: TGTGCCACCTCTGAGTGGATCAAGACGTTT.

The chain joins TRGV4 to TRGJ1 or TRGJ2. The CDR3 length is 11 residues. Per the germline V gene, CDR1 is EGSTGY and CDR2 is YDSYTSSV. J gave up 1 base and V 11 bases, and 5 bases lay outside the gene matches. The CDR3 nucleotides are TGTGCCAACCCCAATTATTATAAGAAACTCTTT. Translation gives CANPNYYKKLF.

This clone turned up a few times. The sample has other DNA sequences that encode this CDR3 too. The chain links TRGV2 to TRGJP1. V was pared by 10 bases and J by 8 bases, with 4 bases of the junction left unmatched. Per germline, CDR1 EGSNGY and CDR2 YDSYNSKV. The CDR3 spans 10 residues. The CDR3: CATLGWFKIF. In nucleotides, the CDR3 is TGTGCCACTCTGGGTTGGTTCAAGATATTT.

J is TRGJ1 or TRGJ2 and V is TRGV5. V lost 6 bases and J lost 5; bases outside the gene matches: 7. The CDR3 spans 12 residues. Germline CDR1 and CDR2: VINAFY and YDVSNSKD. The CDR3 coding sequence is TGTGCCACCTGGACGGGCCATTATAAGAAACTCTTT. Its protein product is CATWTGHYKKLF.

This clone was seen a few times. The chain recombines TRGV10 with TRGJ1 or TRGJ2. Being an ORF, TRGV10 has a function that is uncertain. The CDR3 is 12 residues long. V shed 8 bases, J shed 6 bases, and the junction held 8 bases outside the gene matches. Here the CDR3 DNA reads TGTGCTGCGTGGGGTCTTATTTATAAGAAACTCTTT. Translating gives CAAWGLIYKKLF.

This clone is deemed hyperexpanded. Other DNA sequences in this sample translate to the same CDR3. CDR3 bases: TGTGCCACCTGGGATAATGATAGTGATTGGATCAAGACGTTT. It encodes CATWDNDSDWIKTF. The chain has TRGV8 and TRGJP2. The CDR3 loop spans 14 amino acids. Trimming removed 2 bases from V and 4 bases from J; junction bases left unmatched: 4. Germline assignment: CDR1 VENAVY and CDR2 YDSYNSRV.

The rearrangement joins TRGV9 to TRGJ1 or TRGJ2. CDR3 size: 12 residues. The junction had 7 bases not matched to a gene; V was cut back by 3 bases and J by 8 bases. In germline, CDR1 is GITISATS, CDR2 ISYDGTV (reference sequence). The DNA for the CDR3 is TGTGCCTTGTGGGAGTGCTCCGATAAGAAACTCTTT. It is translated as CALWECSDKKLF.

The chain is built from TRGV3 and TRGJ1 or TRGJ2. This CDR3 spans 13 amino acids. Germline-derived CDR1 and CDR2 are VTNTFY and YDVSTARD (reference sequence). Trimming cost V 10 bases and J 3 bases; bases outside gene matches: 12. Here the CDR3 reads CATGTDLYYKKLF. DNA of the CDR3: TGTGCCACTGGGACAGACCTTTATTATAAGAAACTCTTT.

Note on this clone: It may be a read error: a sequence one base away is much more abundant. Other DNA variants within this sample encode the same CDR3. The chain has TRGV8 and TRGJ1 or TRGJ2. The CDR3 contains 14 residues. Germline V gives CDR1 VENAVY, CDR2 YDSYNSRV. The CDR3: CATWDKGNYYKKLF. The CDR3 DNA is TGTGCTACCTGGGATAAGGGGAATTATTATAAGAAACTCTTT.

The rearrangement uses TRGV9 and TRGJ1 or TRGJ2. The V and J ends lost 11 bases and 3 bases, in that order; junction bases with no gene match: 16. CDR1 is GITISATS and CDR2 is ISYDGTV in the germline V gene (reference sequence). This CDR3 has 14 amino acids. In DNA, the CDR3 is TGTGCCTGTGGAGGCCCCGGAGGTTATTATAAGAAACTCTTT. It yields the protein CACGGPGGYYKKLF.

Only one count was recorded for this clone. This chain connects TRGV3 to TRGJ1 or TRGJ2. Germline V gene sequence: CDR1 VTNTFY, CDR2 YDVSTARD (reference sequence). With 12 bases clipped from V and 11 bases from J, the junction kept 22 bases outside the gene matches. The CDR3 is made up of 13 amino acids. The CDR3 DNA reads TGTGCCCACCTGGGGACAGGCTGGATGGAGAAACTCTTT. This codes for CAHLGTGWMEKLF.

Notes on this clone: For this DNA, TCRdb reports the protein of a much larger clone, which diverges at residue 10, most likely from a read error; the protein presented here is translated directly from the DNA. The chain employs TRGV2 and TRGJP1. Germline-derived CDR1 and CDR2 are EGSNGY and YDSYNSKV. The CDR3 consists of 15 residues. The CDR3 DNA reads TGTGCCACCTGGGACGGTTATACCACTGATTGGTTCAAGATATTT. It encodes CATWDGYTTDWFKIF.

The sample holds one count of this clone. This chain uses TRGV4 with TRGJ1 or TRGJ2. The CDR3 sequence is 10 residues long. V lost 9 bases, J lost 7 bases, and 6 bases stayed unmatched. Looked up from germline, CDR1 is EGSTGY and CDR2 is YDSYTSSV. The CDR3: CATQLYKKLF. The CDR3, as DNA: TGTGCCACCCAATTATATAAGAAACTCTTT.

The DNA of the CDR3 is TGTGCTGCGTGGGATCCAGATTATTATAAGAAACTCTTT. It specifies CAAWDPDYYKKLF. J is TRGJ1 or TRGJ2 and V is TRGV10. TRGV10 falls under the ORF class, with uncertain function. The V and J ends lost 8 bases and 2 bases, in that order; junction bases with no gene match: 7. The CDR3 totals 13 residues.

This chain connects TRGV5 to TRGJP2. This CDR3 has 13 residues. Trimming at V came to 8 bases and at J to 1 base, leaving 4 bases not matched to a gene. Germline V gene lookup returns CDR1 VINAFY and CDR2 YDVSNSKD. In nucleotides, the CDR3 is TGTGCCACCTCAATTAGTAGTGATTGGATCAAGACGTTT. Encoded protein: CATSISSDWIKTF.

The chain employs TRGV10 and TRGJ1 or TRGJ2. TRGV10 is an ORF for which the function is uncertain. This CDR3 has 13 residues. The J segment lost 10 bases and the V segment lost 8 bases, leaving 15 bases of the junction unmatched. Here the CDR3 DNA reads TGTGCTGCGTGGGATTCCCATATTATAAAGAAACTCTTT. This sequence encodes CAAWDSHIIKKLF.

This clone occurred a few times. This DNA translates differently at residue 9 from the TCRdb protein, which is that of a much larger clone; a read error is likely, and the protein shown is the DNA's own translation. The V gene is TRGV2, the J gene TRGJ1 or TRGJ2. The CDR3 has 13 amino acids. Germline lookup yields CDR1 EGSNGY and CDR2 YDSYNSKV. In DNA form, the CDR3 reads TGTGCCACCTGGGACCGGAATTATCATAAGAAACTCTTT. It codes for CATWDRNYHKKLF.

This clone was picked up one time. The chain is built from TRGV2 and TRGJ1 or TRGJ2. CDR3 length: 14 residues. CDR1 EGSNGY and CDR2 YDSYNSKV come from the germline V gene. The junction had 6 bases not matched to a gene; V was cut back by 1 base and J by 3 bases. CDR3 region: CATWDGGPYYKKLF. CDR3 nucleotides: TGTGCCACCTGGGACGGTGGACCTTATTATAAGAAACTCTTT.

This clone was detected a few times. TCRdb's listed protein matches a much larger clone and diverges from this DNA's translation at residue 5, likely through a read error; the protein shown comes from the DNA. The V call is TRGV2, the J call TRGJP2. The CDR3 runs 13 residues. CDR1 is EGSNGY and CDR2 is YDSYNSKV in the germline V gene. The CDR3 spells CATWGGHRIVKTF. The CDR3 bases are TGTGCCACCTGGGGCGGGCATCGTATCGTCAAGACGTTT.

This sequence joins TRGV3 and TRGJ1 or TRGJ2. V gave up 12 bases and J gave up 11 bases; unmatched junction bases: 22. Germline V gene data show CDR1 as VTNTFY and CDR2 as YDVSTARD (reference sequence). The CDR3 consists of 13 residues. CDR3 amino acids: CAHPGTGWMEKLF. DNA of the CDR3: TGTGCCCACCCTGGGACAGGCTGGATGGAGAAACTCTTT.